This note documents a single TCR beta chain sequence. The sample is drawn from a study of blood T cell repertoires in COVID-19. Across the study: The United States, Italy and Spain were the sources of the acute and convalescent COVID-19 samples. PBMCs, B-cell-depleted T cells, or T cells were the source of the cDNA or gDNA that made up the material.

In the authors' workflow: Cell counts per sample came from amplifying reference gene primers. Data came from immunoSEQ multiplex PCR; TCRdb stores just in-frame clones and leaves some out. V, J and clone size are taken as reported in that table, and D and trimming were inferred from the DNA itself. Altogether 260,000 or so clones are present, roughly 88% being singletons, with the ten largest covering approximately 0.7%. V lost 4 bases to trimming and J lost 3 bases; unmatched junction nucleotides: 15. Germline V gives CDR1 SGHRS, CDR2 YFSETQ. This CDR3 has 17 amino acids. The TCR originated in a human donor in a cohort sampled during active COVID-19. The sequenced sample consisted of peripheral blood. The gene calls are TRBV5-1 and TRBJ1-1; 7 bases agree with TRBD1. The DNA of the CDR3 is TGCGCCAGCAGCCCACAGGAGGGGGCCGGGCGGTACACTGAAGCTTTCTTT. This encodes CASSPQEGAGRYTEAFF. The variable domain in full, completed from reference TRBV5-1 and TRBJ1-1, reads KAGVTQTPRYLIKTRGQQVTLSCSPISGHRSVSWYQQTPGQGLQFLFEYFSETQRNKGNFPGRFSGRQFSNSRSEMNVSTLELGDSALYLCASSPQEGAGRYTEAFFGQGTRLTVV.